This record covers a single T cell receptor (beta chain). Its target is unknown. This CDR3 region has 16 residues. The ends were cut back, 4 bases at V and 5 bases at J, with 21 bases in the middle. The germline V gene encodes CDR1 SGHRS and CDR2 YFSETQ. Antigen-specific CD4+ T cell clonotypes were called by their expansion after viral peptide-pool culture in ViraFEST. After roughly 10 days in culture, the CD4+ T cells were isolated. The vaccine recipients had no prior SARS-CoV-2 infection, with negative nucleocapsid antibodies. Here immunoSEQ multiplex PCR was the method, and the copy in TCRdb shows in-frame clones only, minus some. The sample lists about 41,000 clones, roughly 70% seen once, with roughly 25% in the top ten. The data are from a study of vaccination effects on CD4 cells after COVID-19. Points from the study as a whole: After vaccination, at late timepoints, clones induced by infection and by vaccine contracted markedly.

The material was CD4+ T cells from PBMCs cultured with HCoV-OC43 spike peptides, obtained before COVID-19 vaccination. The subset: HCoV-OC43 spike overlapping peptide pool stimulation. The chain has TRBV5-1 and TRBJ2-5; tentatively, D is TRBD2 (6 bases). This sequence originates from a human donor who received a COVID-19 vaccine. The CDR3 region has the DNA TGCGCCAGCAGCACCGACCCGGGGTCTGGGGGGGAGACCCAGTACTTC. It encodes CASSTDPGSGGETQYF.